This T cell receptor beta chain emerged from a study of shared clonotypes between healthy human individuals. Whole-study findings and limits: What naive subsets generally showed was a larger estimated richness than memory subsets showed.

Evenly divided among several immunoSEQ plates was the genomic DNA of each subset. Clones were sequenced by immunoSEQ multiplex PCR, and TCRdb holds only the in-frame ones, with some missing. Altogether some 2,000,000 clones are present, 85% to 95% being singletons, with the ten largest covering more than 0.1%. For this clone: As yet, its antigen is unknown.

Germline CDR1 is MNHNS and CDR2 is SASEGT. The CDR3 is 14 residues long. V was clipped by 4 bases and J by 6 bases; unmatched bases: 7. This TCR came from a man between 18 and 35 years old in good health. This chain connects TRBV6-1 to TRBJ1-1, with 8 positions matching TRBD1. The sequencing input was naive CD4+ T cells sorted from blood. The subset here: CD45RA+ positively selected. The CDR3 DNA sequence: TGTGCCAGCAGTGGGGACAGGCCAGGCCCTGAAGCTTTCTTT. It codes for CASSGDRPGPEAFF.